This T cell receptor beta chain comes out of a study of CD8+ T cells in alopecia areata. Findings and caveats of the study: TCR sharing was clearer in mice than between patients, perhaps partly owing to patient HLA diversity.

Points on this clone: The antigen remains undetermined.

cDNA prepared by RNA extraction and subsequent reverse transcription served as the template for sequencing. The method was immunoSEQ multiplex PCR; TCRdb's version includes in-frame clones alone and lacks a portion of them. The table records approximately 65,000 clones, approximately 43% of them present only once. Sorted out of PBMCs were CD4+ T cells and CD8+ T cells. J lost 7 bases, V lost 1 base, and 10 bases had no gene match. The CDR3 is made up of 15 amino acids. Germline V gives CDR1 SEHNR, CDR2 FQNEAQ (reference sequence). The chain recombines TRBV7-9 with TRBJ2-7; TRBD2 aligns across 7 bases. This receptor was identified in a human donor with alopecia areata. The material was CD8+ T cells sorted from blood, obtained at week 0. In DNA form, the CDR3 reads TGTGCCAGCAGCTTAGGGACTAGTGAATGGTGGGAGCAGTACTTC. As protein: CASSLGTSEWWEQYF.